These 11 T cell receptor beta chains were sequenced from one sample in a study of blood T cell repertoires in COVID-19. Generated by immunoSEQ multiplex PCR, the TCRdb table keeps only in-frame clones and is missing some. The sample holds about 180,000 clones, 70% to 90% seen once. Sequenced input: peripheral blood. These receptors were collected from a woman younger than 45 with acute or convalescent COVID-19.

CDR3 protein: CASRFAGGTYEQYF. CDR3 coding DNA: TGTGCCAGCAGATTCGCGGGGGGAACCTACGAGCAGTACTTC. The V and J genes are TRBV6-5 and TRBJ2-7, with 8 bases that match TRBD2. V shed 6 bases and J 2 bases; nucleotides not matched to a gene: 6. The CDR3 is 14 residues long. Germline V gene lookup returns CDR1 MNHEY and CDR2 SVGAGI.

The gene calls are TRBV9 and TRBJ1-1, with 9 bases lining up with TRBD1. This CDR3 is built from 14 residues. Germline V lookup: CDR1 SGDLS, CDR2 YYNGEE. The trim removed 6 bases at V and 5 bases at J, leaving 8 bases unmatched. In DNA, the CDR3 is TGTGCCAGCACTGGGGGACAGGGAGGTACTGAAGCTTTCTTT. Protein product: CASTGGQGGTEAFF.

This clone turned up a few times. The chain employs TRBV6-1 and TRBJ2-1; the match to TRBD2 covers 8 bases. V was pared by 2 bases and J by 12 bases, with 6 bases of the junction left unmatched. The V gene's germline CDR1 is MNHNS and CDR2 SASEGT. The CDR3 is made up of 13 amino acids. The CDR3: CASSESGLVRQFF. The CDR3 nucleotides are TGTGCCAGCAGTGAATCGGGACTAGTCCGGCAGTTCTTC.

The gene calls are TRBV6-1 and TRBJ1-2; 9 nucleotides line up with TRBD1. This CDR3 has 14 residues. Trimming cost V 0 bases and J 9 bases; bases outside gene matches: 5. Per the germline V gene, CDR1 is MNHNS and CDR2 is SASEGT. In nucleotides, the CDR3 is TGTGCCAGCAGTGAAGCCCTGGACAGGGGCCGCTACACCTTC. It encodes CASSEALDRGRYTF.

V and J are TRBV10-3 and TRBJ2-1, with D tentatively TRBD1 (7 bases). This CDR3 contains 14 residues. Trimming stripped 8 bases from V and 1 base from J, with 12 bases between. The V gene's germline CDR1 is ENHRY and CDR2 SYGVKD. The CDR3 DNA sequence: TGTGCCATCCAGCCAGGGGGGTCCTACAATGAGCAGTTCTTC. Its translation is CAIQPGGSYNEQFF.

The gene calls are TRBV2 and TRBJ2-5; D perhaps matches TRBD1 (5 bases). The CDR3 is 12 residues long. The germline V gene has CDR1 SNHLY and CDR2 FYNNEI. Trimming cost V 8 bases and J 2 bases, with 9 bases left between them. CDR3 amino acids: CASSRQQETQYF. In DNA, the CDR3 is TGTGCCAGCTCCAGACAGCAAGAGACCCAGTACTTC.

The V gene is TRBV7-9, the J gene TRBJ2-1; 7 bases align to TRBD2. V lost 1 base, J lost 10 bases, and 4 bases stayed unmatched. There are 13 residues in the CDR3. CDR1 is SEHNR and CDR2 is FQNEAQ in the germline V gene (reference sequence). CDR3 protein: CASSLGLAEEQFF. In nucleotides, the CDR3 is TGTGCCAGCAGCTTAGGTCTAGCGGAGGAGCAGTTCTTC.

This chain uses TRBV6-2 or TRBV6-3 with TRBJ2-7; tentative D call: TRBD1 (5 bases). With 6 bases removed from V and 4 bases from J, the gap between germline ends came to 16 bases. Germline CDR1 reads MNHEY; CDR2 reads SVGEGT. The CDR3 totals 14 residues. The DNA of the CDR3 is TGTGCCAGCAGCTTAGGGGCCATGAGGTACGAGCAGTACTTC. Its translation: CASSLGAMRYEQYF.

The V gene is TRBV5-1, the J gene TRBJ2-7; possible D gene TRBD1, 6 bases. The CDR3 covers 13 residues. Germline CDR1 and CDR2: SGHRS and YFSETQ. V was cut by 2 bases and J by 4 bases, with 10 bases left in between. In DNA form, the CDR3 reads TGCGCCAGCAGCTTTTCCGGACAGTACGAGCAGTACTTC. Translation gives CASSFSGQYEQYF. Variable domain in full (rest from reference TRBV5-1 and TRBJ2-7): KAGVTQTPRYLIKTRGQQVTLSCSPISGHRSVSWYQQTPGQGLQFLFEYFSETQRNKGNFPGRFSGRQFSNSRSEMNVSTLELGDSALYLCASSFSGQYEQYFGPGTRLTVT.

About this clone: Other DNA sequences in the same sample also yield this CDR3. This sequence joins TRBV3-1 (or the pseudogene TRBV3-2) and TRBJ2-7, with TRBD2 matching 13 bases. J was trimmed by 4 bases and V by 6 bases; bases with no gene match: 6. The CDR3 runs 15 residues. CDR1 and CDR2 from the germline V gene are LGHDT and YNNKEL (reference sequence). The CDR3 protein is CASSLLAGGPYEQYF. In DNA form, the CDR3 reads TGTGCCAGCAGTCTACTAGCGGGAGGGCCGTACGAGCAGTACTTC.

This clone was observed a single time. This chain connects TRBV19 to TRBJ2-7; weak D call: TRBD1 (5 bases). V dropped 0 bases and J dropped 2 bases, with 11 bases sitting between them. The CDR3 runs to 15 residues. CDR1 and CDR2 (germline): LNHDA, SQIVND (reference sequence). The CDR3 spells CASSIEDRPAYEQYF. For the CDR3, the DNA is TGTGCCAGTAGTATAGAAGACAGACCTGCCTACGAGCAGTACTTC.